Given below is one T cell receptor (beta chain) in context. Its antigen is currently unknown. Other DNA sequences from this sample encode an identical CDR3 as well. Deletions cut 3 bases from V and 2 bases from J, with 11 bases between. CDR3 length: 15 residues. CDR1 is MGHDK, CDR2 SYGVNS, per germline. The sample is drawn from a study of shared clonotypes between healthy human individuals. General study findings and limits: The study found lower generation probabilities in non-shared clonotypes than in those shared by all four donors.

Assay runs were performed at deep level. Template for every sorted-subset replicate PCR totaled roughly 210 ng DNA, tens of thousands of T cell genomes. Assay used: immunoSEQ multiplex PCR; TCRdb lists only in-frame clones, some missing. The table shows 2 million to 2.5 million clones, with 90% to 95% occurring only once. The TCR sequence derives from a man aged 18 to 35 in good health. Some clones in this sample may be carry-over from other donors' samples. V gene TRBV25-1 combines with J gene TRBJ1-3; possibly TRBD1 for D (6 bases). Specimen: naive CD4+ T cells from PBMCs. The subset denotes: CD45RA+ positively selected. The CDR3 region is CASSDPRGPGNTIYF. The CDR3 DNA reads TGTGCCAGCAGTGACCCCAGGGGCCCTGGAAACACCATATATTTT.